The next 9 T cell receptor beta chains were all read from a single sample in a study of blood T cell repertoires in COVID-19. Data came from immunoSEQ multiplex PCR; TCRdb stores just in-frame clones and leaves some out. The data show fewer than 500,000 clones, roughly 87% seen once. Sequences were obtained from PBMCs or T cells enriched from blood (not recorded which). The receptors come from a woman aged 18-29 years who had recovered from COVID-19.

This clone appeared once. The chain carries TRBV2 and TRBJ1-1, with TRBD1 as a possible D gene (6 bases). CDR3 length equals 12 residues. V lost 7 bases to trimming and J lost 3 bases, with 9 bases between them. Germline CDR1 and CDR2: SNHLY and FYNNEI. DNA for the CDR3: TGTGCCAGCAAGGGGGACCACACTGAAGCTTTCTTT. It yields the protein CASKGDHTEAFF.

V is TRBV30 and J is TRBJ2-4, with D possibly matching TRBD1 (6 bases). Per germline, CDR1 GTSNPN and CDR2 SVGIG (reference sequence). V lost 2 bases and J lost 8, with 10 bases in between. The CDR3 is 12 amino acids. This CDR3 is CAWSTGTYIQYF. The CDR3 coding sequence is TGTGCCTGGAGTACAGGGACATACATTCAGTACTTC.

The J gene is TRBJ2-6, the V gene TRBV2; 10 bases are shared with TRBD1. V trimming: 6 bases; J trimming: 3 bases; junction bases outside the gene matches: 5. Per germline, CDR1 SNHLY and CDR2 FYNNEI. The CDR3 spans 16 residues. CDR3 in amino acids: CASRLTGGYGANVLTF. The CDR3 region has the DNA TGTGCCAGCAGACTGACAGGGGGCTATGGGGCCAACGTCCTGACTTTC.

The chain combines TRBV27 with TRBJ1-1, with unresolved D. Trimming took off 2 bases at V and 4 bases at J, with 8 bases between the two ends. This CDR3 region has 13 residues. Per germline, CDR1 MNHEY and CDR2 SMNVEV (reference sequence). CDR3: CASSLGQTTEAFF. Written as DNA, the CDR3 is TGTGCCAGCAGTTTAGGGCAGACCACTGAAGCTTTCTTT.

CDR3 sequence (DNA): TGTGCCATCAGTGAGTCAACCTACGACGAGCAGTACTTC. It specifies CAISESTYDEQYF. The chain recombines TRBV10-3 with TRBJ2-7; D is ambiguous. The CDR3 contains 13 residues. CDR1 is ENHRY, CDR2 SYGVKD, per germline. V gave up 0 bases and J gave up 5 bases, with 8 bases separating them.

This clone was observed a single time. This rearrangement joins TRBV21-1 to TRBJ2-7; whether TRBD1, the table's D call, matches the DNA was not checked. TRBV21-1 has pseudogene status. CDR3 length equals 15 residues. The CDR3 sequence is CASSKVGDSPYEQYF. The CDR3 nucleotides are TGTGCCAGCAGCAAAGTTGGGGACAGCCCATACGAGCAGTACTTC.

This chain links TRBV29-1 with TRBJ1-1; TRBD1 matches at 7 bases. Germline trimming cut 3 bases from V and 6 bases from J; bases unmatched to any gene: 4. The CDR3 consists of 12 residues. CDR1 is SQVTM and CDR2 is ANQGSEA in the germline V gene. The CDR3, as DNA: TGCAGCGTTGACGAGGGGGCGGCTGAAGCTTTCTTT. Translating it yields CSVDEGAAEAFF.

The chain is built from TRBV28 and TRBJ1-5; D ambiguous. The CDR3 length is 15 residues. Germline V lookup: CDR1 MDHEN, CDR2 SYDVKM. The V end lost 6 bases, the J end lost 3 bases, and 15 bases lay between the germline ends. CDR3 protein: CASRSSNRANQPQHF. DNA for the CDR3: TGTGCCAGCAGGTCGAGTAATCGCGCCAATCAGCCCCAGCATTTT.

The chain has TRBV12-5 and TRBJ2-1, with 10 bases matching TRBD2. This CDR3 has 15 residues. Losses at the gene ends were 5 bases for V and 2 bases for J; bases not matched to a gene: 3. CDR1 LGHNT and CDR2 FRNRAP come from the germline V gene. This CDR3 reads CASGLLAGPYNEQFF. The DNA for the CDR3 is TGTGCTAGTGGTCTACTAGCGGGACCCTACAATGAGCAGTTCTTC.